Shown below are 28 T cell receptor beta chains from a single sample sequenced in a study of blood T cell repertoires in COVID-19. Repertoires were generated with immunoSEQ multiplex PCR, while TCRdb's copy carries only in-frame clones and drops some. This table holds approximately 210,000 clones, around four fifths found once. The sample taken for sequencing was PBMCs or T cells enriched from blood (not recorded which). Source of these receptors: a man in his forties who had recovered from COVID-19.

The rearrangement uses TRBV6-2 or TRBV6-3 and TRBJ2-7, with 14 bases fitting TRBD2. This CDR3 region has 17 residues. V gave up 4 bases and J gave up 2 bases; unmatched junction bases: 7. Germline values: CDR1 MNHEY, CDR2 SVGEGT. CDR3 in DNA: TGTGCCAGCAGTTTCAGGACTAGCGGGAGGACGACCTACGAGCAGTACTTC. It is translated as CASSFRTSGRTTYEQYF.

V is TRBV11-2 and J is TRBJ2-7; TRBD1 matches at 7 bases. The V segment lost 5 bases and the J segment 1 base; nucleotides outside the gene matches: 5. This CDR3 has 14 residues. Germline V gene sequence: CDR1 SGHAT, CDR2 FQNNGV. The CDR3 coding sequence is TGTGCCAGCAGCCCCGACAGGGTATCCTACGAGCAGTACTTC. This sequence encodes CASSPDRVSYEQYF.

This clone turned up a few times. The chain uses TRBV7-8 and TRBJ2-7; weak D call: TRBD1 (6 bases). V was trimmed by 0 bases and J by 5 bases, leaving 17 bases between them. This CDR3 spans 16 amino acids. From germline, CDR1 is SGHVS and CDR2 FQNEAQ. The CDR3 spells CASSLAETGIKNEQYF. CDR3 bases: TGTGCCAGCAGCTTAGCGGAAACAGGGATTAAAAACGAGCAGTACTTC.

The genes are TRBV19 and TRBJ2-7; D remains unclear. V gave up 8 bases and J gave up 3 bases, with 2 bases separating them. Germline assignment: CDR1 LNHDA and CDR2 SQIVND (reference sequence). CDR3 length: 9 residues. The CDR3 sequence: CASYYEQYF. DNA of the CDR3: TGTGCCAGTTACTACGAGCAGTACTTC.

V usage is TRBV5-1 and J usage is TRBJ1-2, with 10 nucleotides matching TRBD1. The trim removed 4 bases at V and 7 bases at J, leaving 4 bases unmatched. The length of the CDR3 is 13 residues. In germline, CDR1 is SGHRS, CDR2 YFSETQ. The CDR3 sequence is CASSRDRGSGYTF. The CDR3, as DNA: TGCGCCAGCAGCCGGGACAGGGGCTCTGGCTACACCTTC.

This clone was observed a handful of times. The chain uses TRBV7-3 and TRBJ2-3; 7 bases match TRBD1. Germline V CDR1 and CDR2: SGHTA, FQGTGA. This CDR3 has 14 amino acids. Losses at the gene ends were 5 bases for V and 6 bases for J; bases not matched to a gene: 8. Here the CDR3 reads CASSVDREQDTQYF. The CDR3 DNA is TGTGCCAGCAGCGTCGACAGGGAACAGGATACGCAGTATTTT.

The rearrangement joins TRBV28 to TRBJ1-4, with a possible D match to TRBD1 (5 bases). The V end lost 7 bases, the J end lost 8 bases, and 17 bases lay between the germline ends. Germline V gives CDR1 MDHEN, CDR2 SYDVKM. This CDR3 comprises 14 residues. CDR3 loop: CASTVGGMREKLFF. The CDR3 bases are TGTGCCAGCACCGTTGGGGGGATGCGAGAAAAACTGTTTTTT.

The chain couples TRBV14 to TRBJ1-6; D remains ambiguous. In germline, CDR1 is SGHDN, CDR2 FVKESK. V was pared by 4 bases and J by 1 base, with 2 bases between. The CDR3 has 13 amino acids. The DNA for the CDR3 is TGTGCCAGCAGCCCGTCCTATAATTCACCCCTCCACTTT. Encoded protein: CASSPSYNSPLHF.

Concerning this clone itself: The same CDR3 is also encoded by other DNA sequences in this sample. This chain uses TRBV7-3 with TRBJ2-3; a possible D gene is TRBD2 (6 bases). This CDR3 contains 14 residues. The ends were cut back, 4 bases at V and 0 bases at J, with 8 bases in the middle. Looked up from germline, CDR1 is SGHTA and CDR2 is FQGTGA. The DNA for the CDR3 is TGTGCCAGCAGCTACAGCGGGAGCACAGATACGCAGTATTTT. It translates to CASSYSGSTDTQYF.

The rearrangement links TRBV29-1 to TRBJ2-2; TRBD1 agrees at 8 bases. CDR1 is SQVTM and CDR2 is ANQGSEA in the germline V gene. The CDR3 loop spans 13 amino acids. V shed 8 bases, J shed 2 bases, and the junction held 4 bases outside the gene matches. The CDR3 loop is CSFQGANTGELFF. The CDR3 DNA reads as TGCAGCTTCCAGGGGGCAAACACCGGGGAGCTGTTTTTT.

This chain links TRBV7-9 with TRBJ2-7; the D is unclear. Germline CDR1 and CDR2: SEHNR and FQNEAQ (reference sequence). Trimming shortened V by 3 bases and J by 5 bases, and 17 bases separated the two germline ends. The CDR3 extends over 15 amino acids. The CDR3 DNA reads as TGTGCCAGCAGCTTCTTGTTACCCGGTTCCAACGAGCAGTACTTC. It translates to CASSFLLPGSNEQYF.

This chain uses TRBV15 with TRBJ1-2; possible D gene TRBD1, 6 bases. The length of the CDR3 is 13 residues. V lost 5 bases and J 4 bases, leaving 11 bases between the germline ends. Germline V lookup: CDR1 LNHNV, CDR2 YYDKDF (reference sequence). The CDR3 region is CATSGGQRYGYTF. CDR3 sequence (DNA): TGTGCCACCAGCGGCGGACAGCGCTATGGCTACACCTTC.

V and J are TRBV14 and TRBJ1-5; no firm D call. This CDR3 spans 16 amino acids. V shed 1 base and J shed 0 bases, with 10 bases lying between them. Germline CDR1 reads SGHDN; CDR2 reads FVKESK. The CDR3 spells CASSQAGGNSNQPQHF. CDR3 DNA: TGTGCCAGCAGCCAAGCAGGAGGGAATAGCAATCAGCCCCAGCATTTT.

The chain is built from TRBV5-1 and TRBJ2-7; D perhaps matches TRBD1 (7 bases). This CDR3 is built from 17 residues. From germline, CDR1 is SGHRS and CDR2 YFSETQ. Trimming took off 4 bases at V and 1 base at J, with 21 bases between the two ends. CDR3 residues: CASSRQGGSASSYEQYF. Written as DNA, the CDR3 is TGCGCCAGCAGCCGACAGGGAGGTTCCGCAAGTTCCTACGAGCAGTACTTC.

The CDR3 coding sequence is TGTGCCAGCAGTGTAAACGGCGGGGGTGGCTACACCTTC. It translates to CASSVNGGGGYTF. This rearrangement joins TRBV6-1 to TRBJ1-2; TRBD1 is a possible D gene (5 bases). The CDR3 totals 13 residues. Germline CDR1 and CDR2: MNHNS and SASEGT. With 4 bases removed from V and 7 bases from J, the gap between germline ends came to 13 bases.

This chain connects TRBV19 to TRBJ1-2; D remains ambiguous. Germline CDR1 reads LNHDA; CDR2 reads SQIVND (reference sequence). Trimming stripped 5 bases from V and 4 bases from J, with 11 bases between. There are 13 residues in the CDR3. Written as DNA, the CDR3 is TGTGCCAGTAGTTGGGCAGGTCCCTATGGCTACACCTTC. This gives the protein CASSWAGPYGYTF.

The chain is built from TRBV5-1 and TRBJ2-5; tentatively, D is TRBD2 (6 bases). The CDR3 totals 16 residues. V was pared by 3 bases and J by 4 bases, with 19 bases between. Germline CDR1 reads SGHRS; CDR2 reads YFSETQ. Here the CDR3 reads CASSSGAGLGGETQYF. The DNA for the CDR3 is TGCGCCAGCAGCTCAGGCGCGGGACTGGGGGGAGAGACCCAGTACTTC.

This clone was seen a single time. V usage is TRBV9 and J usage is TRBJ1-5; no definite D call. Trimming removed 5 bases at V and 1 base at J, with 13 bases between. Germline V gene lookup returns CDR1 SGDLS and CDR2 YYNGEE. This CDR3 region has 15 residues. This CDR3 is CASSIEGRSNQPQHF. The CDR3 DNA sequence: TGTGCCAGCAGTATAGAGGGAAGGAGCAATCAGCCCCAGCATTTT.

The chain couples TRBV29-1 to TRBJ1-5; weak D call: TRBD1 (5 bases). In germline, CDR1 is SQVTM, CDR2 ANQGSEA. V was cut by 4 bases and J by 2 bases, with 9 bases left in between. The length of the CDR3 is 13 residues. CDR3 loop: CSVAPTGNQPQHF. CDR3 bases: TGCAGCGTTGCCCCGACAGGCAATCAGCCCCAGCATTTT.

This CDR3 reads CASSQGHPNTEAFF. DNA for the CDR3: TGTGCCAGCAGCCAGGGACACCCGAACACTGAAGCTTTCTTT. The V gene is TRBV5-5, the J gene TRBJ1-1; the D gene is possibly TRBD1 (6 bases). CDR3 length equals 14 residues. Per germline, CDR1 SGHKS and CDR2 YYEKEE (reference sequence). V lost 4 bases and J lost 1, with 11 bases in between.

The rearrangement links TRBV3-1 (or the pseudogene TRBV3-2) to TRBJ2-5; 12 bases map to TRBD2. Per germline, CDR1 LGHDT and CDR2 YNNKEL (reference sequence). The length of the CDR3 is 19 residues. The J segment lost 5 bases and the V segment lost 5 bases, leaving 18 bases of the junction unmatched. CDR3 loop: CASSKKVSASGRAFETQYF. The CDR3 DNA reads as TGTGCCAGCAGCAAAAAGGTGTCGGCTAGCGGGAGGGCCTTTGAGACCCAGTACTTC.

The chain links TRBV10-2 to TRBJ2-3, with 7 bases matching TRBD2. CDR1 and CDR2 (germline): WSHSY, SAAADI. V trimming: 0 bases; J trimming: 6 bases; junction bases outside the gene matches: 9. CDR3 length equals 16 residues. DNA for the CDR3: TGCGCCAGCAGTGAGTCGACGGGGGGAGAAGGCGATACGCAGTATTTT. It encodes CASSESTGGEGDTQYF.

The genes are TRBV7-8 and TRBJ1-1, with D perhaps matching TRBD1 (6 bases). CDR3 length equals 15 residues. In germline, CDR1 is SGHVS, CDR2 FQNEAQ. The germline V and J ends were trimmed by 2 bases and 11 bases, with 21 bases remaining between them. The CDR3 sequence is CASSLTEKQGQRAFF. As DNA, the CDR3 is TGTGCCAGCAGCTTAACCGAAAAACAGGGACAAAGGGCTTTCTTT.

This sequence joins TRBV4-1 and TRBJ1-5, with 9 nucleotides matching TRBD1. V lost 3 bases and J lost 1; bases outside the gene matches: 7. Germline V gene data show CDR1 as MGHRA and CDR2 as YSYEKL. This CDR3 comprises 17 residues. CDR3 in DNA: TGCGCCAGCAGCCACCCGGGACAGGGAAGAAGCAATCAGCCCCAGCATTTT. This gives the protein CASSHPGQGRSNQPQHF.

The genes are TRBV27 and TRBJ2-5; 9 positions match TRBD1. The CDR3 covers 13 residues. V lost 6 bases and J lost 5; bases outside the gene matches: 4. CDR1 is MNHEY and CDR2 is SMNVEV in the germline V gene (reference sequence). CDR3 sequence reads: CASRGGTGETQYF. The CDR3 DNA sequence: TGTGCCAGCAGAGGCGGGACAGGGGAGACCCAGTACTTC.

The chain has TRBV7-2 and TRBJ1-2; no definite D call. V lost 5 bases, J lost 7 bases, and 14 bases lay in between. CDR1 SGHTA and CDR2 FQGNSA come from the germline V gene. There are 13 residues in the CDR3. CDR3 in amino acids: CASSAGRVGGYTF. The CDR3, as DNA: TGTGCCAGCAGCGCGGGAAGGGTCGGTGGCTACACCTTC. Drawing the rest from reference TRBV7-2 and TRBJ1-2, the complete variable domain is GAGVSQSPSNKVTEKGKDVELRCDPISGHTALYWYRQSLGQGLEFLIYFQGNSAPDKSGLPSDRFSAERTGGSVSTLTIQRTQQEDSAVYLCASSAGRVGGYTFGSGTRLTVV.

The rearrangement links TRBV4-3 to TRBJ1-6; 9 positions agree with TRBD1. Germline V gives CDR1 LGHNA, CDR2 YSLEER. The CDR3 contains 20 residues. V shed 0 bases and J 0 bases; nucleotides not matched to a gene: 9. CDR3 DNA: TGCGCCAGCAGCCAAGATGGGACAGGGACCTATAGCTCCTATAATTCACCCCTCCACTTT. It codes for CASSQDGTGTYSSYNSPLHF.

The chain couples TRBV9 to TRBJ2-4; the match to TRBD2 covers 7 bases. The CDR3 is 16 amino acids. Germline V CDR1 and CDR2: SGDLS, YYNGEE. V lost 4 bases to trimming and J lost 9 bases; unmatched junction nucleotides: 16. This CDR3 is CASSTGAGRGVSIQYF. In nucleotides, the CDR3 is TGTGCCAGCAGCACCGGGGCGGGACGGGGGGTGAGCATTCAGTACTTC.